A selection of T cell receptor beta chains follows, all from one sample in a study of identical twins. Each CDR3 protein gets one entry after TCRdb re-called the 5' RACE reads with MiXCR. Of about 250,000 distinct CDR3 sequences in the sample, roughly 8.7% were seen once. These sequences were also reported in another study, on yellow fever vaccine responses in identical twins.

Sequenced input: CD8+ T cells sorted from blood. All receptors come from a woman aged 18-29 years in good health. Both conserved end residues are part of each CDR3. D genes are given only for firm matches. The size field is filled for only some rows; it gives once, few, many or a size class.

j_call d_call clone_size v_call cdr3_nt cdr3_aa
TRBJ2-1 TRBD2 few TRBV20-1 TGCAGTGCTAGAGATAGGGGCAGCGGGGGGCCGGGTGAGCAGTTCTTC CSARDRGSGGPGEQFF
TRBJ2-5 . few TRBV4-3 TGCGCCAGCAGCCAATATCTGGGACAAAACCAAGAGACCCAGTACTTC CASSQYLGQNQETQYF
TRBJ2-2 . . TRBV27 TGTGCCAGCAGTTCGGGGGACGCCGGGGAGCTGTTTTTT CASSSGDAGELFF
TRBJ2-4 TRBD2 few TRBV29-1 TGCAGCGTTGTGGGGGGAGGGACTAGCGGGACAAACATTCAGTACTTC CSVVGGGTSGTNIQYF
TRBJ2-2 TRBD2 . TRBV20-1 TGCAGTGCTCGGACTAGCGGGGGGTACGCATCCGGGGAGCTGTTTTTT CSARTSGGYASGELFF
TRBJ1-1 . . TRBV30 TGTGCCTGGACGAGCGTTGAGGGGAACACTGAAGCTTTCTTT CAWTSVEGNTEAFF
TRBJ2-1 . few TRBV7-9 TGTGCCAGCAGTCTAGCGCCGGGTCAAGGCAATGAGCAGTTCTTC CASSLAPGQGNEQFF
TRBJ2-7 . many TRBV27 TGTGCCAGCAGTATAGGTATCGGGTCCTACGAGCAGTACTTC CASSIGIGSYEQYF
TRBJ2-2 TRBD1 many TRBV24-1 TGTGCCACCAGTCCGGGACAGGCAGCCACCGGGGAGCTGTTTTTT CATSPGQAATGELFF
TRBJ2-7 TRBD2 few TRBV28 TGTGCCAGCAGTTTATTCCTAGCGGGAGCGAACTCCTACGAGCAGTACTTC CASSLFLAGANSYEQYF
TRBJ2-1 . few TRBV29-1 TGCAGCGTTGAAGGCACTTTAGGTGAGCAGTTCTTC CSVEGTLGEQFF
TRBJ1-6 . . TRBV27 TGTGCCAGCAGGGCCCCGGTGGGGGCCTATAATTCACCCCTCCACTTT CASRAPVGAYNSPLHF
TRBJ2-7 . few TRBV6-5 TGTGCCAGCAGTTACTCGCTGGGTTCGGACGAGCAGTACTTC CASSYSLGSDEQYF
TRBJ2-3 . few TRBV19 TGTGCCAGTAGTATACTCACAGGAAGCACAGATACGCAGTATTTT CASSILTGSTDTQYF
TRBJ2-5 . few TRBV4-1 TGCGCCAGCAGCCAGTTACAGGGTGAAGAGACCCAGTACTTC CASSQLQGEETQYF
TRBJ2-3 . . TRBV7-2 TGTGCCAGCAGCCAACCGACTAGTATGGCCCCCCCAGATACGCAGTATTTT CASSQPTSMAPPDTQYF
TRBJ2-5 . . TRBV7-9 TGTGCCAGCAGCTTAGGCTACGGGGGGCGAGAGACCCAGTACTTC CASSLGYGGRETQYF
TRBJ2-3 . many TRBV6-4 TGTGCCAGCAGTACGACTAGCACAGATACGCAGTATTTT CASSTTSTDTQYF
TRBJ2-7 TRBD1 . TRBV20-1 TGCAGTGCTAGAGATCGGGACAGGGGGTTCTACGAGCAGTACTTC CSARDRDRGFYEQYF
TRBJ2-1 TRBD2 many TRBV9 TGTGCCAGCAGCGTAGCAGAGTTCGGGGGGTCCTACAATGAGCAGTTCTTC CASSVAEFGGSYNEQFF
TRBJ2-7 TRBD1 . TRBV6-2/TRBV6-3 TGTGCCAGCAGTTACAGGGACAGGGATTGGGACGAGCAGTACTTC CASSYRDRDWDEQYF
TRBJ1-1 . few TRBV28 TGTGCCAGCAGGGAACAGGAAGACACTGAAGCTTTCTTT CASREQEDTEAFF
TRBJ1-1 . few TRBV7-9 TGTGCCAGCACCACCAGGGCTGAAGCTTTCTTT CASTTRAEAFF
TRBJ2-2 . few TRBV9 TGTGCCAGCAGCGACCGGACAGAGTCCGGGGAGCTGTTTTTT CASSDRTESGELFF
TRBJ2-3 . few TRBV7-9 TGTGCCAGCAGCTTAGGGGCCTTAATAGATACGCAGTATTTT CASSLGALIDTQYF
TRBJ1-1 . . TRBV6-6 TGTGCCAGCAGTTTTCTCATGAACACTGAAGCTTTCTTT CASSFLMNTEAFF
TRBJ2-1 TRBD2 many TRBV29-1 TGCAGCGTTGGACCGGGGATGAGCGGGAGGCGAAACAATGAGCAGTTCTTC CSVGPGMSGRRNNEQFF
TRBJ2-4 . many TRBV29-1 TGCAGCGTTGAAGTCCAGATTAAAAACATTCAGTACTTC CSVEVQIKNIQYF
TRBJ2-7 TRBD1 . TRBV4-1 TGCGCCAGCAGCGCTACAGGGGTCTTCTACGAGCAGTACTTC CASSATGVFYEQYF
TRBJ2-2 TRBD1 . TRBV11-2 TGTGCCAGCAGCCAATGGACAGGGGGAGGTTCCGGGGAGCTGTTTTTT CASSQWTGGGSGELFF
TRBJ2-7 . few TRBV27 TGTGCCAGCAGTTTGTCCACTTCCTACGCCGAGTACTTC CASSLSTSYAEYF
TRBJ2-1 . many TRBV7-8 TGTGCCAGCAGCTCCGGCGGACTCTACAATGAGCAGTTCTTC CASSSGGLYNEQFF
TRBJ2-2 . many TRBV12-3/TRBV12-4 TGTGCCAGCGAACTTCGGACCGGGGAGCTGTTTTTT CASELRTGELFF
TRBJ1-4 TRBD1 many TRBV6-5 TGTGCCAGCAGTTACCCTGACAGGGCCCTACCTGCAACTAATGAAAAACTGTTTTTT CASSYPDRALPATNEKLFF
TRBJ2-1 TRBD1 few TRBV20-1 TGCAGTACGTCCTGGGACAGGGGGCGTCATGAGCAGTTCTTC CSTSWDRGRHEQFF
TRBJ2-3 . . TRBV5-5 TGTGCCAGCAGCCGCACGTCCCGGGTCGAGATAACAGATACGCAGTATTTT CASSRTSRVEITDTQYF
TRBJ2-1 . many TRBV24-1 TGTGCCACCAGTGATTTTCCAGGGGAGTCACGGTTCTTC CATSDFPGESRFF
TRBJ1-2 . many TRBV4-3 TGCGCCAGCAGCCAAGATCGGGGCTATGGCTACACCTTC CASSQDRGYGYTF
TRBJ2-1 . many TRBV4-3 TGCGCCAGCAGCCAAGATCCAGCGGCCTACAATGAGCAGTTCTTC CASSQDPAAYNEQFF
TRBJ2-2 . few TRBV27 TGTGCCAGCGCCCGGGGCACCGGGGAGCTGTTTTTT CASARGTGELFF